A selection of T cell receptor beta chains follows, all from one sample in a study of blood T cell repertoires in COVID-19. Profiled with immunoSEQ multiplex PCR; TCRdb holds only in-frame clones, not every one. The sample shows around 400,000 clones, about 88% of them seen only once. Sequencing was carried out using PBMCs or T cells enriched from blood (not recorded which). The receptor set was obtained from a woman aged 18-30 years who had been exposed to COVID-19. CDR3s leave out the opening cysteine and the closing phenylalanine or tryptophan. The size of a clone is reported for some rows only, either as once, few or many, or as a class for expanded clones.

clone size: .
V gene: TRBV6-5
CDR3 protein: ASRDPGGGTEAF

clone size: .
V gene: TRBV18
CDR3 protein: ASSPAGFSNSPLH

clone size: .
V gene: TRBV2
CDR3 protein: ASNPDSKVYT

clone size: .
V gene: TRBV7-9
CDR3 protein: ASSPGLAGLYTGELF

clone size: .
V gene: TRBV28
CDR3 protein: ASTVVGTGGNQPQH

clone size: .
V gene: TRBV28
CDR3 protein: ASSLVGGSETQY

clone size: .
V gene: TRBV24-1
CDR3 protein: ATSDVLGQGATSTDTQY

clone size: .
V gene: TRBV7-3
CDR3 protein: ASSSQGGDQPQH

clone size: once
V gene: TRBV28
CDR3 protein: ASSRGFGSPLH

clone size: .
V gene: TRBV9
CDR3 protein: ASSKGQGGTILMNTGELF

clone size: once
V gene: TRBV5-8
CDR3 protein: ASRDGTVSNQPQH

clone size: .
V gene: TRBV6-5
CDR3 protein: ASSYSGQENSPLH

clone size: .
V gene: TRBV9
CDR3 protein: ASSVFSGSEADTQY

clone size: .
V gene: TRBV27
CDR3 protein: ASSQARGGGRYEQY

clone size: few
V gene: TRBV5-1
CDR3 protein: ASSPDRGPTYEQY

clone size: .
V gene: TRBV18
CDR3 protein: ASSLTGQPMNTEAF

clone size: .
V gene: TRBV19
CDR3 protein: ASSMEAGGNQPQH

clone size: .
V gene: TRBV6-4
CDR3 protein: ASSAGTGSTYNEQF

clone size: .
V gene: TRBV5-4
CDR3 protein: ASSLTASYEQY

clone size: .
V gene: TRBV3-1/TRBV3-2
CDR3 protein: ASSQGPGQPQH

clone size: .
V gene: TRBV6-4
CDR3 protein: ASTIIAGAHNEQF

clone size: .
V gene: TRBV28
CDR3 protein: ASSLGLTGLRDGYT

clone size: .
V gene: TRBV2
CDR3 protein: AYLNGQGARGTNEKLF

clone size: .
V gene: TRBV3-1/TRBV3-2
CDR3 protein: ASSRQVKYGYT

clone size: .
V gene: TRBV28
CDR3 protein: ASSLFAQGMVGPYEQY

clone size: .
V gene: TRBV7-9
CDR3 protein: ASSFPATTNEKLF

clone size: .
V gene: TRBV27
CDR3 protein: ASSPIHTSVYNEQF

clone size: .
V gene: TRBV30
CDR3 protein: AWRTSGGLQETQY

clone size: .
V gene: TRBV9
CDR3 protein: ASSANPRGQTNYGYT

clone size: .
V gene: TRBV19
CDR3 protein: ASSPRGNQPQH

clone size: .
V gene: TRBV11-2
CDR3 protein: ASGGLAGSSYEQY

clone size: .
V gene: TRBV14
CDR3 protein: ASSQDRGFLSPLH

clone size: .
V gene: TRBV19
CDR3 protein: ASRTGVEQY

clone size: .
V gene: TRBV19
CDR3 protein: ASSFTSGPYNEQF

clone size: .
V gene: TRBV28
CDR3 protein: ASSFIFRQGAFGYT

clone size: .
V gene: TRBV3-1/TRBV3-2
CDR3 protein: ASSQDSRQANTGELF

clone size: .
V gene: TRBV27
CDR3 protein: ASSLGLAGGLNYNEQF

clone size: .
V gene: TRBV6-6
CDR3 protein: ASDRGHNSPLH